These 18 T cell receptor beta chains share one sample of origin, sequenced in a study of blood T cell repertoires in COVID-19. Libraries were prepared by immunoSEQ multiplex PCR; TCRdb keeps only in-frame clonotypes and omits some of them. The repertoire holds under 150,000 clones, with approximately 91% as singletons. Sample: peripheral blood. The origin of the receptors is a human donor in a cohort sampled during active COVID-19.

CDR3 residues: CASSHPKPYQETQYF. CDR3 DNA: TGTGCCAGCTCCCATCCTAAACCCTACCAAGAGACCCAGTACTTC. This rearrangement joins TRBV2 to TRBJ2-5, with no clear D. With 8 bases removed from V and 0 bases from J, the gap between germline ends came to 16 bases. The CDR3 runs to 15 residues. The germline CDR1 and CDR2 sequences are SNHLY and FYNNEI.

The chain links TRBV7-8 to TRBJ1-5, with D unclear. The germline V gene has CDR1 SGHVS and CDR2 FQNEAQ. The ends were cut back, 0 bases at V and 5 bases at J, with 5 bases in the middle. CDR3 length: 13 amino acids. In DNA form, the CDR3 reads TGTGCCAGCAGCTTAGCTAGAGATCAGCCCCAGCATTTT. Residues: CASSLARDQPQHF.

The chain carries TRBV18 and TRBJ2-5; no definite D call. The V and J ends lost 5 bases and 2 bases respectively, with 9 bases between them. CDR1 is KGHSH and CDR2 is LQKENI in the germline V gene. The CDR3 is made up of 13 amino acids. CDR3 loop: CASSISVQETQYF. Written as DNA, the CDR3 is TGTGCCAGCTCAATTTCTGTTCAAGAGACCCAGTACTTC. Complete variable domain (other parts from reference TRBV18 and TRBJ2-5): NAGVMQNPRHLVRRRGQEARLRCSPMKGHSHVYWYRQLPEEGLKFMVYLQKENIIDESGMPKERFSAEFPKEGPSILRIQQVVRGDSAAYFCASSISVQETQYFGPGTRLLVL.

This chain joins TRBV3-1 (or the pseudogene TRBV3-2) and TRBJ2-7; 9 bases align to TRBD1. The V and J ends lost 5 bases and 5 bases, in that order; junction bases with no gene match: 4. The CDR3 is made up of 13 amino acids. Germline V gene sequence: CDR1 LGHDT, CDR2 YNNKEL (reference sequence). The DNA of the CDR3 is TGTGCCAGCAGCTGGAGGACAGGGGACGAGCAGTACTTC. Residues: CASSWRTGDEQYF.

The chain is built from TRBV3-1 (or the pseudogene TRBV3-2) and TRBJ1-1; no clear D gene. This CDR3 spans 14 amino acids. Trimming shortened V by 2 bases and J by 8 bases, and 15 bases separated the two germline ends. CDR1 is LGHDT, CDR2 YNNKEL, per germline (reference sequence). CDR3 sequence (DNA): TGTGCCAGCAGCCAATACGACCGAGGTGGGGAAGCTTTCTTT. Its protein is CASSQYDRGGEAFF.

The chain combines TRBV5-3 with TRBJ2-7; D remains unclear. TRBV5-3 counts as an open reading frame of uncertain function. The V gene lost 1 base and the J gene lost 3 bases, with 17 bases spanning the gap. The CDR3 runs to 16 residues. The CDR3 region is CARSLFHTIPYYEQYF. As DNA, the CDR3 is TGTGCCAGAAGCTTGTTTCATACAATCCCGTACTACGAGCAGTACTTC.

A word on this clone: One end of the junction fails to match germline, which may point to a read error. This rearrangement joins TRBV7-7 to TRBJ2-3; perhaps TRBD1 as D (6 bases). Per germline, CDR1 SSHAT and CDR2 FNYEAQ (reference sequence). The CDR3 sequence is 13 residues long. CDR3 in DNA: TGTGCTAGCAGCGAACCAGGGGCAGGCCCTTCGCATTTT. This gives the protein CASSEPGAGPSHF. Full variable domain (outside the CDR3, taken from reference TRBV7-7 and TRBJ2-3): GAGVSQSPRYKVTKRGQDVTLRCDPISSHATLYWYQQALGQGPEFLTYFNYEAQPDKSGLPSDRFSAERPEGSISTLTIQRTEQRDSAMYRCASSEPGAGPSHFGPGTRLTVL.

CDR3 residues: CASSQDRVFYGYTF. CDR3 bases: TGTGCCAGCAGCCAAGATCGGGTTTTCTATGGCTACACCTTC. The chain carries TRBV3-1 (or the pseudogene TRBV3-2) and TRBJ1-2; D is undetermined. The germline V gene encodes CDR1 LGHDT and CDR2 YNNKEL (reference sequence). The CDR3 is made up of 14 amino acids. V lost 0 bases to trimming and J lost 4 bases, with 9 bases between them.

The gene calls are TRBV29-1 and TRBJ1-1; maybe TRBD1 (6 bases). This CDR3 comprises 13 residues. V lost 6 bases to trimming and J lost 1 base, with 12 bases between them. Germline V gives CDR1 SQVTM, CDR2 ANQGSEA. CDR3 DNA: TGCAGCGTGGACAGAGATAAGAACACTGAAGCTTTCTTT. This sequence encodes CSVDRDKNTEAFF.

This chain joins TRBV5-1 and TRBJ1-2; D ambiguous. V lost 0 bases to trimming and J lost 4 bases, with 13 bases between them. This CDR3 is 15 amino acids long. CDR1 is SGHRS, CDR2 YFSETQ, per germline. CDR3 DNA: TGCGCCAGCAGCTTGGAGTTGCCAGGAAGCTATGGCTACACCTTC. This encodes CASSLELPGSYGYTF.

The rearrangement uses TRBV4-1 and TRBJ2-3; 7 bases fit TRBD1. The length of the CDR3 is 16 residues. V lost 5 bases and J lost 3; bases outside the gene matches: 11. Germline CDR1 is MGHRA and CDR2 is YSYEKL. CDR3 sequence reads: CASSSPGTAETDTQYF. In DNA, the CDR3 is TGCGCCAGCAGCTCCCCCGGGACAGCCGAGACAGATACGCAGTATTTT.

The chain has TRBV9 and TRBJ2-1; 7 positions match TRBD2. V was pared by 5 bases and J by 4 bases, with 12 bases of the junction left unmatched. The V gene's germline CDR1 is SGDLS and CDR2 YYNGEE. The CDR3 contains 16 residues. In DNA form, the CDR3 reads TGTGCCAGCAGACCCACTAGCGAAGGAGTTTACAATGAGCAGTTCTTC. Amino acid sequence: CASRPTSEGVYNEQFF.

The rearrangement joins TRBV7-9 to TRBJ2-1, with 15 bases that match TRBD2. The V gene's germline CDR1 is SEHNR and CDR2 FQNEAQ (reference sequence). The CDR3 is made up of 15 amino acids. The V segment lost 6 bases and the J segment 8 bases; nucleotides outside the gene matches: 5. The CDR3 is CASSSGLAGGHEQFF. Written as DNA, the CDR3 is TGTGCCAGCAGTTCGGGACTAGCGGGGGGTCATGAGCAGTTCTTC.

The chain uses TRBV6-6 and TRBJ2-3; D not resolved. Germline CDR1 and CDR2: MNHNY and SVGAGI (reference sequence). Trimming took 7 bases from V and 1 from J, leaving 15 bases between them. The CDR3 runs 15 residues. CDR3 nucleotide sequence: TGTGCCAGCAAAACGAACTCCCGGGGCACAGATACGCAGTATTTT. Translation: CASKTNSRGTDTQYF.

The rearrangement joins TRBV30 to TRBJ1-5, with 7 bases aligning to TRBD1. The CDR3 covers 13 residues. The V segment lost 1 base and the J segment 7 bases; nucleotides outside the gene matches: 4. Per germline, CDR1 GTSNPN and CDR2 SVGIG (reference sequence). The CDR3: CAWSDRGDQPQHF. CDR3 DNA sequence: TGTGCCTGGAGTGACAGGGGAGACCAGCCCCAGCATTTT.

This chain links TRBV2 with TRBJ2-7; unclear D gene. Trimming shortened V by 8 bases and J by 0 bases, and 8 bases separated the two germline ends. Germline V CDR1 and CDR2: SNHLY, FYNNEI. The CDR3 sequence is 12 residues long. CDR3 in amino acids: CASCGDSYEQYF. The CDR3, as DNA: TGTGCCAGCTGTGGCGACTCCTACGAGCAGTACTTC.

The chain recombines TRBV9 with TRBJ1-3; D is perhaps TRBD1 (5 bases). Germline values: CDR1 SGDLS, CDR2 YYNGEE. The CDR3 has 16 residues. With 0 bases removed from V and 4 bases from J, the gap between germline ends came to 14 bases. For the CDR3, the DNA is TGTGCCAGCAGCGTAGGGCAGTCCTGGGGCGGAAACACCATATATTTT. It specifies CASSVGQSWGGNTIYF.

The CDR3: CASSSGTGTNYGYTF. CDR3 nucleotide sequence: TGTGCCAGCAGTTCAGGGACCGGGACAAACTATGGCTACACCTTC. V gene TRBV5-4 combines with J gene TRBJ1-2; D perhaps matches TRBD1 (6 bases). The CDR3 is made up of 15 amino acids. Germline loops: CDR1 SGHNT, CDR2 YYREEE (reference sequence). Trimming took off 5 bases at V and 2 bases at J, with 16 bases between the two ends.